A selection of T cell receptor beta chains follows, all from one sample in a study of blood T cell repertoires in COVID-19. The data were produced by immunoSEQ multiplex PCR, yet TCRdb's version contains in-frame clones alone and is incomplete. Here the sample spans 110,000 to 150,000 clones, around 86% being singletons. The sequenced sample consisted of peripheral blood. These receptors came from a human donor in a cohort sampled during active COVID-19. The CDR3 runs from the conserved cysteine through the conserved F or W. The D gene is left open where the match is weak. Expanded clones get a size class; other rows say once, few or many, or leave the size out.

v_call	clone_size	d_call	j_call	cdr3_aa	cdr3_nt
TRBV30	-	TRBD1	TRBJ1-6	CASAFPFRGRSPLHF	TGTGCCTCGGCCTTTCCCTTCAGGGGGCGTTCACCCCTCCACTTT
TRBV5-1	once	-	TRBJ2-1	CASSFTGDEQFF	TGCGCCAGCAGCTTCACGGGGGATGAGCAGTTCTTC
TRBV2	-	-	TRBJ2-7	CASRETPEARYEQYF	TGTGCCAGCAGGGAAACCCCGGAGGCTAGATACGAGCAGTACTTC
TRBV27	-	-	TRBJ1-2	CASRAGVNYGYTF	TGTGCCAGCAGGGCAGGGGTTAACTATGGCTACACCTTC
TRBV7-8	-	TRBD1	TRBJ2-2	CASSLNPGQGATGELFF	TGTGCCAGCAGCTTAAATCCTGGACAGGGGGCGACCGGGGAGCTGTTTTTT
TRBV7-7	-	TRBD2	TRBJ2-2	CASSLERERPGELFF	TGTGCCAGCAGCTTAGAGCGGGAGAGGCCCGGGGAGCTGTTTTTT
TRBV11-3	-	TRBD2	TRBJ2-3	CASSQGLAGGNTQYF	TGTGCCAGCAGCCAGGGACTAGCGGGGGGGAATACGCAGTATTTT
TRBV28	-	-	TRBJ2-7	CASSLAVIYEQYF	TGTGCCAGCAGCTTAGCGGTGATCTACGAGCAGTACTTC
TRBV5-1	-	TRBD1	TRBJ2-5	CASSLSADRVQETQYF	TGCGCCAGCAGCTTGTCGGCTGACAGGGTACAAGAGACCCAGTACTTC
TRBV5-8	-	-	TRBJ2-2	CASSLTGSQLAGELFF	TGTGCCAGCAGCTTGACAGGAAGTCAGCTTGCCGGGGAGCTGTTTTTT
TRBV19	-	TRBD1	TRBJ2-7	CASSKRQGRNEQYF	TGTGCCAGTAGTAAAAGACAGGGCAGAAACGAGCAGTACTTC
TRBV7-2	-	-	TRBJ2-7	CASSLNPTGSEQYF	TGTGCCAGCAGCTTAAATCCTACAGGGTCCGAGCAGTACTTC
TRBV5-4	-	TRBD2	TRBJ2-7	CASSHRLAGPSEQYF	TGTGCCAGCAGCCACCGACTAGCGGGACCCTCCGAGCAGTACTTC
TRBV7-8	-	-	TRBJ1-4	CASSLGGRNEKLFF	TGTGCCAGCAGCTTAGGAGGTCGGAATGAAAAACTGTTTTTT
TRBV15	-	TRBD2	TRBJ2-6	CATSRVWPGLAGGPSGANVLTF	TGTGCCACCAGCAGAGTTTGGCCGGGACTAGCGGGAGGGCCCTCTGGGGCCAACGTCCTGACTTTC
TRBV3-1/TRBV3-2	-	-	TRBJ1-3	CASTPRGLGNTIYF	TGTGCCAGCACCCCGCGGGGGCTTGGAAACACCATATATTTT
TRBV7-9	-	-	TRBJ1-1	CASSFEYTEAFF	TGTGCCAGCAGCTTTGAGTACACTGAAGCTTTCTTT
TRBV24-1	once	-	TRBJ2-3	CATSDAIEADTQYF	TGTGCCACCAGTGATGCGATAGAGGCAGATACGCAGTATTTT
TRBV5-4	-	-	TRBJ2-1	CASSFLRPPASGSEQFF	TGTGCCAGCAGCTTTTTACGGCCCCCCGCATCGGGGAGTGAGCAGTTCTTC
TRBV11-2	-	-	TRBJ2-1	CASSQPGKGAGEQFF	TGTGCCAGCAGCCAACCAGGGAAAGGGGCCGGTGAGCAGTTCTTC
TRBV7-9	-	TRBD2	TRBJ2-1	CAIEREGSSYNEQFF	TGTGCCATCGAGCGGGAGGGGAGTTCCTACAATGAGCAGTTCTTC
TRBV3-1/TRBV3-2	few	TRBD1	TRBJ1-5	CASSTTGNNQPQHF	TGTGCCAGCAGCACGACAGGGAACAATCAGCCCCAGCATTTT
TRBV4-1	-	TRBD2	TRBJ2-7	CASSHLAGGLDEQYF	TGCGCCAGCAGCCACCTAGCGGGAGGTTTGGACGAGCAGTACTTC
TRBV4-1	-	-	TRBJ2-7	CASSRRDRDEQYF	TGCGCCAGCAGCCGGCGGGACCGGGACGAGCAGTACTTC
TRBV11-2	-	-	TRBJ1-3	CASSARQGLLNTIYF	TGTGCCAGCAGCGCCCGTCAGGGGCTACTGAACACCATATATTTT
TRBV11-2	-	TRBD1	TRBJ2-1	CASSPRTGYNEQFF	TGTGCCAGCAGTCCACGGACAGGCTACAATGAGCAGTTCTTC
TRBV19	-	-	TRBJ2-7	CASRKTGTSLYEQYF	TGTGCCAGTAGGAAAACCGGGACATCCCTCTACGAGCAGTACTTC
TRBV7-8	-	TRBD1	TRBJ2-5	CASSSFRDRGETQYF	TGTGCCAGCAGCTCGTTCCGGGACAGGGGTGAGACCCAGTACTTC
TRBV20-1	-	-	TRBJ1-3	CSASEAAMSSGNTIYF	TGCAGTGCTAGTGAAGCGGCTATGAGCTCTGGAAACACCATATATTTT
TRBV3-1/TRBV3-2	-	-	TRBJ2-3	CASSQGPITDTQYF	TGTGCCAGCAGCCAAGGTCCTATCACAGATACGCAGTATTTT
TRBV19	-	TRBD1	TRBJ2-7	CASLDRLTYEQYF	TGTGCCAGTCTGGACAGGCTTACCTACGAGCAGTACTTC
TRBV5-4	-	TRBD2	TRBJ2-1	CATRPIAGGVGEQFF	TGTGCCACCCGGCCCATAGCGGGGGGGGTTGGTGAGCAGTTCTTC
TRBV18	-	-	TRBJ2-4	CASSPPSAKNIQYF	TGTGCCAGCTCACCACCGAGTGCCAAAAACATTCAGTACTTC
TRBV4-1	once	-	TRBJ2-7	CASSQDRLAPNEQYF	TGCGCCAGCAGCCAAGATAGGCTAGCTCCCAACGAGCAGTACTTC
TRBV28	-	-	TRBJ2-7	CASSLVQTEQYF	TGTGCCAGCAGTTTAGTACAGACCGAGCAGTACTTC
TRBV2	-	-	TRBJ1-2	CASSQGPYGYTF	TGTGCCAGCAGTCAGGGTCCCTATGGCTACACCTTC
TRBV4-2	-	TRBD2	TRBJ2-1	CASSQDRGGRNEQFF	TGTGCCAGCAGCCAAGATCGGGGGGGGCGGAATGAGCAGTTCTTC
TRBV18	-	-	TRBJ2-7	CASSPETRINGQYF	TGTGCCAGCTCACCAGAGACTAGGATAAACGGGCAGTACTTC
TRBV3-1/TRBV3-2	-	TRBD1	TRBJ1-1	CASSPRDRGSEAFF	TGTGCCAGCAGCCCGAGGGACAGGGGCTCTGAAGCTTTCTTT
TRBV10-3	-	-	TRBJ2-7	CAISGQGLSYEQYF	TGTGCCATCAGTGGACAGGGACTCTCCTACGAGCAGTACTTC